One T cell receptor (beta chain) is described in this entry. A FACSAria was used to sort CD4+ and CD8+ T cells. These cells came from PBMCs. With 0 bases clipped from V and 2 bases from J, the junction kept 6 bases outside the gene matches. Looked up from germline, CDR1 is MGHRA and CDR2 is YSYEKL. The CDR3 covers 17 residues. This record comes from a study of CD8+ T cells in alopecia areata. Reverse transcription of extracted RNA yielded cDNA, which provided the sequencing template. Sequenced by immunoSEQ multiplex PCR; TCRdb stores in-frame clones only, minus some. The data show some 160,000 clones, approximately 65% seen once.

The origin of this receptor is a human donor in good health. The chain has TRBV4-1 and TRBJ2-3; TRBD1 agrees at 9 bases. The sequenced sample was CD8+ T cells sorted from blood. In nucleotides, the CDR3 is TGCGCCAGCAGCCAAGAGGGGGGGACAGGGCCCACAGATACGCAGTATTTT. It specifies CASSQEGGTGPTDTQYF.